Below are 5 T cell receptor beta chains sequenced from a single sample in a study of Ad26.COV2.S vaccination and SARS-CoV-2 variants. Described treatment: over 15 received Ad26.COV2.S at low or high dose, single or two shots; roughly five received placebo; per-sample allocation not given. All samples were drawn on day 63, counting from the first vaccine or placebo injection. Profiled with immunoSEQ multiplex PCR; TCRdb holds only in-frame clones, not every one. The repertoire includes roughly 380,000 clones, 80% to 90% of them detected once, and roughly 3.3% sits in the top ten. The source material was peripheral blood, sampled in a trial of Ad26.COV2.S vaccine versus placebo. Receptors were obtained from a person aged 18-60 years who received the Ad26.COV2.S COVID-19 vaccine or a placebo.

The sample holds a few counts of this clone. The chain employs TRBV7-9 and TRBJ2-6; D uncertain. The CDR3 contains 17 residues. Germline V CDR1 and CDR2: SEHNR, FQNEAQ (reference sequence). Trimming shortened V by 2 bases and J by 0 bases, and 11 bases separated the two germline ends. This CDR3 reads CASSLPPRDSGANVLTF. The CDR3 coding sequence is TGTGCCAGCAGCTTACCCCCTCGTGACTCTGGGGCCAACGTCCTGACTTTC.

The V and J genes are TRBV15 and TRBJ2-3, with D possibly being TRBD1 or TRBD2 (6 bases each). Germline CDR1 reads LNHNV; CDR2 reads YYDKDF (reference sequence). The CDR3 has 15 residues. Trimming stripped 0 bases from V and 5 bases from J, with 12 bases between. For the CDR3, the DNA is TGTGCCACCAGCAGAGACCCCGGGGGCGAAGATACGCAGTATTTT. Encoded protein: CATSRDPGGEDTQYF. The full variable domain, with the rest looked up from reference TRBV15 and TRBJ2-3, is DAMVIQNPRYQVTQFGKPVTLSCSQTLNHNVMYWYQQKSSQAPKLLFHYYDKDFNNEADTPDNFQSRRPNTSFCFLDIRSPGLGDTAMYLCATSRDPGGEDTQYFGPGTRLTVL.

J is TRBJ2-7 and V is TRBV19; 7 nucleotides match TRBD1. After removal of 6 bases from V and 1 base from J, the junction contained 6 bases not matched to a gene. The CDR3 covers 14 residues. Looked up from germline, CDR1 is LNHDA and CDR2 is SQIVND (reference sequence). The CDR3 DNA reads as TGTGCCAGTAGCATGACAGGGTTATCCTACGAGCAGTACTTC. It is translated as CASSMTGLSYEQYF.

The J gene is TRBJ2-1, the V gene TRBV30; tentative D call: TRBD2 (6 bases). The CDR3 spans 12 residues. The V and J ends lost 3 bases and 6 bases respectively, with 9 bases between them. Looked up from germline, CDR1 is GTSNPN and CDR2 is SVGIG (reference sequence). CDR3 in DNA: TGTGCCTGGAGGGGGGGAAGCAATGAGCAGTTCTTC. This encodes CAWRGGSNEQFF.

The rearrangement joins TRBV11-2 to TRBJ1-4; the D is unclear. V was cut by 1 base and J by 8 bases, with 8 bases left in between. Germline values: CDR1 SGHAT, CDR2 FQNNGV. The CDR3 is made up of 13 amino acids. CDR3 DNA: TGTGCCAGCAGCTTAGGAGGGAAAGAAAAACTGTTTTTT. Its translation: CASSLGGKEKLFF.